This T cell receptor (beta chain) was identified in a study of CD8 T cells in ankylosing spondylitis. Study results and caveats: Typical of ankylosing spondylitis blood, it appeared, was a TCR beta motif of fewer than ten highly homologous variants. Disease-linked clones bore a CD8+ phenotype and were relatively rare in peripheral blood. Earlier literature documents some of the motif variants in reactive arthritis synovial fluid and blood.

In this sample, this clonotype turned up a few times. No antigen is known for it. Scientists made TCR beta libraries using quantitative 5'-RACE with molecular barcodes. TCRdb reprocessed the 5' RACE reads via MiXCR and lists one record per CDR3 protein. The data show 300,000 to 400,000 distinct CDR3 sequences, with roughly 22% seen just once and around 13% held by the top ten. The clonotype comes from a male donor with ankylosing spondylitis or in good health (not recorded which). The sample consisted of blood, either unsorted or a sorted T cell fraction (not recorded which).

The CDR3 here is CATSRTDLNQPQHF. For the CDR3, the DNA is TGTGCCACCAGTCGGACAGACCTAAATCAGCCCCAGCATTTT. The chain carries TRBV15 and TRBJ1-5; the D gene is possibly TRBD1 (6 bases). Germline CDR1 is LNHNV and CDR2 is YYDKDF (reference sequence). Trimming cost V 6 bases and J 4 bases, with 13 bases left between them. This CDR3 is 14 amino acids long.